The entry below describes one T cell receptor (beta chain). What this receptor recognizes is not known. No clone much larger than this one lies a single base away; base qualities are absent. The sample is drawn from a study of OX40 agonist ivuxolimab in advanced cancers. Context from the whole study: Ivuxolimab, which targeted the costimulatory receptor OX40 (CD134), was an agonistic, fully human IgG2 monoclonal antibody. Intravenous ivuxolimab was administered to patients every 2 weeks at six dose levels: 0.01, 0.1, 0.3, 1.5, 3 and 10 mg/kg. Of the 50 to 55 patients in dose escalation, 19 had hepatocellular carcinoma, approximately 15 had melanoma, 9 had renal cell carcinoma and 9 had head and neck cancer. In the dose-escalation cohort, nearly 85% of patients were male, and the mean age was 60 years with a range of roughly 20 to 79. Patients were allowed to have had prior anti-PD-1, anti-PD-L1 or anti-CTLA-4 therapy, and 40% of the dose-escalation patients had previously received checkpoint inhibitors. Partial responses occurred in three dose-escalation patients: two with cutaneous melanoma and one with hepatocellular carcinoma. The purpose of peripheral TCRbeta sequencing was to test whether ivuxolimab changed TCR sequence diversity and led to clonal T-cell expansion. The monotherapy dose-escalation portion (N of about 47 patients) of the phase I ivuxolimab trial is reported in the paper. Overall study outcomes, separate from this receptor: After ivuxolimab, CD8+ T cells had more expanded clones than CD4+ T cells on average. Low levels of normalized T-cell clonal expansion were also seen in some nonresponding patients. In the 0.1-3.0 mg/kg groups, partial responders had among the lowest normalized peripheral clonal expansion, particularly in CD8+ T cells. At doses of 0.1 to 3.0 mg/kg, clonal expansion of both CD4+ and CD8+ T cells in blood was seen between baseline and week 6. Antigen specificity was not determined for the clonally expanded peripheral T cells.

Looking up the germline V gene yields CDR1 MDHEN and CDR2 SYDVKM. V is cut by 5 bases and J by 1 base, and the space between the germline ends is 19 bases. The CDR3 goes from the cysteine to the phenylalanine over 17 residues. Solely the CDR3 DNA is kept, with 51 bases framed from the first base. Genomic DNA was extracted from sorted cells for sequencing of the TCRbeta CDR3 region. The immunoSEQ Assay was used for sequencing of TCRbeta CDR3 regions. The table was pulled from immuneACCESS by TCRdb, which kept in-frame rearrangements only. Such tables lose some clones; where checked, under half of the loss comes from unresolved V genes, and the rest has no known cause. The sample table lists more than 40,000 clones, 89% of them with a count of one. The ten largest make up roughly 10% of the sample. Patients with autoimmune disease history or receiving systemic immunosuppression were excluded from the trial. In every dose cohort, peripheral blood was drawn for TCR sequencing at baseline, cycle 4 day 1, and cycle 7 day 1. Samples came from an open-label, multicenter, first-in-human phase I dose-escalation trial of ivuxolimab. Adults with locally advanced or metastatic head and neck squamous cell, hepatocellular, melanoma or renal cell carcinoma were enrolled in the trial. CD4+ and CD8+ T cells were sorted separately from peripheral blood before TCR sequencing.

Specimen: CD4+ or CD8+ T cells sorted from blood, collected in a trial of the OX40 agonist ivuxolimab. The V gene is TRBV28 and the J gene is TRBJ2-3, with TRBD1 as a weak D call on 6 bases. The TCR sequence derives from an adult with an advanced solid tumor such as melanoma, head and neck, liver or kidney cancer. The CDR3 here reads CASSRIQQGIGTDTQYF. The sequenced DNA is TGTGCCAGCAGTCGAATCCAGCAGGGGATAGGCACAGATACGCAGTATTTT.